The clone carrying this T cell receptor beta chain was seen only a few times. Indicated treatment: roughly 19 received Ad26.COV2.S at low or high dose, single or two shots; several received placebo; per-sample allocation not given. All samples were drawn on day 63, counting from the first vaccine or placebo injection. What was given as vaccine was an Ad26 vector encoding Wuhan-strain SARS-CoV-2 spike. The data were taken from a study of Ad26.COV2.S vaccination and SARS-CoV-2 variants. Data came from immunoSEQ multiplex PCR; TCRdb stores just in-frame clones and leaves some out. The table lists some 250,000 clones, roughly 90% of them singletons. Trimming left V 2 bases short and J 1 base short, with 7 bases between. From germline, CDR1 is SGDLS and CDR2 YYNGEE. This CDR3 is 14 amino acids long.

This sequence was found in a person between 18 and 65 years old who received the Ad26.COV2.S COVID-19 vaccine or a placebo. Sequencing was performed on peripheral blood, taken in a trial of Ad26.COV2.S vaccine versus placebo. This rearrangement joins TRBV9 to TRBJ1-3, with D maybe TRBD1 (6 bases). The CDR3 is CASSVDSSGNTIYF. CDR3 bases: TGTGCCAGCAGCGTGGACAGTTCTGGAAACACCATATATTTT.